This TCR beta chain was found in a study of T cell repertoires in cytomegalovirus infection. As regards this clonotype: Its antigen remains unknown.

V lost 2 bases to trimming and J lost 5 bases, with 19 bases between them. CDR3 length: 17 amino acids. In germline, CDR1 is SGHVS, CDR2 FNYEAQ. From the reads, TCRdb called clonotypes with MiXCR, one entry per CDR3 protein. The repertoire has about 570,000 distinct CDR3 sequences, over 35% of them found once; the top ten carry around 48%. Broader study findings: What dominated the ex vivo response were HLA-C-restricted CMV-specific TCR beta clonotypes.

The chain couples TRBV7-6 to TRBJ2-1; D could derive from TRBD1 or TRBD2 (5 bases each). The TCR sequence derives from a human donor in good health (CMV status not recorded). Some clones in this sample may be carry-over from other donors' samples. Here the sequenced sample was cultured PBMCs, taken from culture after CMV antigen stimulation. The DNA for the CDR3 is TGTGCCAGCAGCTTACTTACCGGGACCGGTCGGAACAATGAGCAGTTCTTC. Encoded protein: CASSLLTGTGRNNEQFF.